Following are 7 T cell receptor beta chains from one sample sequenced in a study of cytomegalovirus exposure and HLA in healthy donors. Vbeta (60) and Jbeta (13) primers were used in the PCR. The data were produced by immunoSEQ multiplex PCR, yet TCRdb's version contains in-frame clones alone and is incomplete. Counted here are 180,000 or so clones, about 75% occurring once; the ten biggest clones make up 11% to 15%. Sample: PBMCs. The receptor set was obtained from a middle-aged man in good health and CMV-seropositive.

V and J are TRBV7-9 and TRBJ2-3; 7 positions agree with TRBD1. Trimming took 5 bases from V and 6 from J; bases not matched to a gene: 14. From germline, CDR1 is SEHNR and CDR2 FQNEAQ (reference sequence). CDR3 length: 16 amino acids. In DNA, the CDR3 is TGTGCCAGCAGCCATAACACAGGGGCCGGCTCTGATACGCAGTATTTT. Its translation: CASSHNTGAGSDTQYF.

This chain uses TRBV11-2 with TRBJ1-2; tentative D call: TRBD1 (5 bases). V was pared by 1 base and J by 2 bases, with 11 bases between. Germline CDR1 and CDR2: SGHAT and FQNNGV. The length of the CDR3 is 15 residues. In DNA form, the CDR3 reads TGTGCCAGCAGCTTAGGGGGGGATTCCAACTATGGCTACACCTTC. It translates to CASSLGGDSNYGYTF.

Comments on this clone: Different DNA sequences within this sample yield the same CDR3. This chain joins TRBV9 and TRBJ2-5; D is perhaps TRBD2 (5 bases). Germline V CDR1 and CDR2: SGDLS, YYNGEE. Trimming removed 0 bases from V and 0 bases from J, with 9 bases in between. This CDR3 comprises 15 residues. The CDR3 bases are TGTGCCAGCAGCGTAGGTGCGGGCAACCAAGAGACCCAGTACTTC. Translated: CASSVGAGNQETQYF. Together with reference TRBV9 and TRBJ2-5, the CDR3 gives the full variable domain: DSGVTQTPKHLITATGQRVTLRCSPRSGDLSVYWYQQSLDQGLQFLIQYYNGEERAKGNILERFSAQQFPDLHSELNLSSLELGDSALYFCASSVGAGNQETQYFGPGTRLLVL.

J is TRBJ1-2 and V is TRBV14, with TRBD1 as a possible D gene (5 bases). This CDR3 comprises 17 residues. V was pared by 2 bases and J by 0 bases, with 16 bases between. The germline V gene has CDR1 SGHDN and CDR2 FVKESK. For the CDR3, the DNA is TGTGCCAGCAGCCAATTTGGTGGGACTGTTACTAACTATGGCTACACCTTC. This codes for CASSQFGGTVTNYGYTF.

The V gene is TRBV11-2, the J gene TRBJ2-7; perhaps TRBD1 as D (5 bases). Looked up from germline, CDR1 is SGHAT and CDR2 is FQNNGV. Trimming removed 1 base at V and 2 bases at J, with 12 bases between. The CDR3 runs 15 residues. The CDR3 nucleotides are TGTGCCAGCAGCTTAGGCCAGGGAAATACCTACGAGCAGTACGTC. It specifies CASSLGQGNTYEQYV.

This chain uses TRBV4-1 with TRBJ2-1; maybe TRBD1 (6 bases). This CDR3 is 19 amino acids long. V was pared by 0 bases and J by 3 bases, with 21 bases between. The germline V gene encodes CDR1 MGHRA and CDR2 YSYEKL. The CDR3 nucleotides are TGCGCCAGCAGCCAAGATAGTGTAACTCGACAGGCATACTACAATGAGCAGTTCTTC. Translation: CASSQDSVTRQAYYNEQFF.

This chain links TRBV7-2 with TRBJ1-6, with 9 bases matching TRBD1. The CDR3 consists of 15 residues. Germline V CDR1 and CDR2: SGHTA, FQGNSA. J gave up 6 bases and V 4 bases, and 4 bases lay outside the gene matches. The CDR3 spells CASSSRDRVNSPLHF. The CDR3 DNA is TGTGCCAGCAGCTCCCGGGACAGGGTTAATTCACCCCTCCACTTT.